This T cell receptor beta chain derives from a study of T cells in tumors after PD-1 blockade. Study-wide context: Daily vismodegib 150 mg continued in a subset of anti-PD-1-treated patients.

The CDR3 runs to 22 residues. Profiled with immunoSEQ multiplex PCR; TCRdb holds only in-frame clones, not every one. In the table there are roughly 50,000 clones, 75% to 85% of which are singletons. This material consisted of PBMCs, taken before anti-PD-1 treatment. This TCR was sampled from a human donor with basal cell carcinoma. J is TRBJ1-5 and V is TRBV21-1. TRBV21-1 is a pseudogene. The CDR3 reads CASSKGKTPSHGRPYSNQPQHF. The CDR3 DNA follows: TGTGCCAGCAGCAAAGGCAAAACCCCTAGCCATGGAAGGCCTTATAGCAATCAGCCCCAGCATTTT.